A selection of T cell receptor beta chains follows, all from one sample in a study of cytomegalovirus exposure and HLA in healthy donors. The protocol was immunoSEQ multiplex PCR, while the TCRdb copy is restricted to in-frame clones and leaves out a portion. Of 98,000 or so clones in the sample, over 60% were seen once. The specimen was PBMCs. These receptors originate from a woman aged 18-29 years in good health and CMV-seropositive. Each CDR3 is given with its conserved first and last residue. The order of the fields is D gene, V gene, J gene, clone size, CDR3 protein, CDR3 DNA. D genes are given only for firm matches. The listing skips clone size in some rows; elsewhere it reads once, few, many or a size class.

>TRBD1|TRBV28|TRBJ1-4|NA
CASSKIELRGRDSWEKLFF
TGTGCCAGCAGTAAGATCGAGCTTAGAGGGCGGGACAGTTGGGAAAAACTGTTTTTT
>NA|TRBV29-1|TRBJ1-1|NA
CSAAAGTTEAFF
TGCAGCGCCGCGGCGGGGACCACTGAAGCTTTCTTT
>NA|TRBV5-4|TRBJ2-7|NA
CASSFLGTSEQYF
TGTGCCAGCAGCTTTCTTGGCACTAGCGAGCAGTACTTC
>NA|TRBV30|TRBJ2-7|NA
CAWSVQGSYEQYF
TGTGCCTGGAGTGTACAGGGCTCCTACGAGCAGTACTTC
>NA|TRBV6-4|TRBJ2-2|NA
CASSDSTVAGELFF
TGTGCCAGCAGTGACTCGACTGTGGCCGGGGAGCTGTTTTTT
>NA|TRBV28|TRBJ2-5|NA
CASKEGTKYQETQYF
TGTGCCAGCAAAGAGGGCACAAAGTACCAAGAGACCCAGTACTTC
>NA|TRBV28|TRBJ1-5|NA
CASSLYAPGHPWGNQPQHF
TGTGCCAGCAGTTTATATGCGCCGGGACACCCCTGGGGAAATCAGCCCCAGCATTTT
>TRBD2|TRBV25-1|TRBJ2-3|once
CASSGWTSGRADTQYF
TGTGCCAGCAGCGGGTGGACTAGCGGGAGGGCAGATACGCAGTATTTT
>NA|TRBV27|TRBJ1-1|NA
CASSFHAGEVNTEAFF
TGTGCCAGCAGTTTCCATGCGGGTGAGGTGAACACTGAAGCTTTCTTT
>TRBD1|TRBV5-6|TRBJ1-4|few
CASSLGQGNNEKLFF
TGTGCCAGCAGTTTAGGACAGGGAAATAATGAAAAACTGTTTTTT
>NA|TRBV5-1|TRBJ2-7|NA
CASSLVPFSQGSEQYF
TGCGCCAGCAGCTTAGTACCCTTCAGCCAGGGGAGCGAGCAGTACTTC
>NA|TRBV2|TRBJ2-3|once
CASSASHTSSSTDTQYF
TGTGCCAGCAGTGCATCCCACACATCCTCTAGCACAGATACGCAGTATTTT
>TRBD2|TRBV13|TRBJ2-7|NA
CASSLGGSGRGEQYF
TGTGCCAGCAGCTTAGGAGGTAGCGGGAGGGGCGAGCAGTACTTC
>NA|TRBV7-3|TRBJ2-1|NA
CASSPGTLYNEQFF
TGTGCCAGCAGCCCGGGAACCCTCTACAATGAGCAGTTCTTC
>TRBD2|TRBV2|TRBJ2-1|NA
CASNPGGRNEQFF
TGTGCCAGCAACCCGGGAGGGAGGAATGAGCAGTTCTTC
>NA|TRBV30|TRBJ1-1|NA
CAWTGVTEAFF
TGTGCCTGGACAGGGGTTACTGAAGCTTTCTTT
>NA|TRBV7-3|TRBJ1-3|NA
CASSASEAGNTIYF
TGTGCCAGCAGCGCCTCAGAGGCTGGAAACACCATATATTTT
>NA|TRBV15|TRBJ2-5|NA
CATWSQGETQYF
TGTGCCACCTGGAGCCAGGGGGAGACCCAGTACTTC
>NA|TRBV9|TRBJ2-5|NA
CASSDPQRETQYF
TGTGCCAGCAGCGATCCCCAGAGGGAGACCCAGTACTTC
>TRBD1|TRBV27|TRBJ2-1|NA
CASSPQYNRGEKDEQFF
TGTGCCAGCAGTCCGCAATACAACAGGGGAGAGAAGGATGAGCAGTTCTTC
>NA|TRBV7-6|TRBJ2-1|NA
CASSGGTWGYEQFF
TGTGCCAGCAGCGGGGGGACTTGGGGGTATGAGCAGTTCTTC
>NA|TRBV6-6|TRBJ2-1|NA
CASSRRDLDNEQFF
TGTGCCAGCAGCCGACGGGACTTGGACAATGAGCAGTTCTTC
>TRBD1|TRBV15|TRBJ1-6|NA
CATSPRGQGNSPLHF
TGTGCCACCAGCCCCAGGGGGCAGGGTAACTCACCCCTCCACTTT
>TRBD2|TRBV2|TRBJ2-7|NA
CASRQSGTSGSYEQYF
TGTGCCAGCAGACAATCGGGGACTAGCGGGAGTTACGAGCAGTACTTC
>NA|TRBV6-1|TRBJ2-2|NA
CASGVAPPGELFF
TGTGCCAGCGGAGTGGCTCCGCCGGGGGAGCTGTTTTTT